This T cell receptor (beta chain) was obtained from a study of sequential checkpoint blockade in melanoma. Measured with immunoSEQ multiplex PCR; TCRdb has only the in-frame clones, and not every one. The table lists about 2,100 clones, about 17% of them singletons. CDR1 is MNHGY and CDR2 is SAAAGT in the germline V gene. The CDR3 is 14 residues long. Trimming took 5 bases from V and 2 from J, leaving 9 bases between them. By sample fraction, this clone is medium-sized (0.01 to 0.1%). Treatment reported: randomized to nivolumab then ipilimumab (arm A) or the reverse (arm B). The gene calls are TRBV6-8 and TRBJ2-2; a weak D match, TRBD2 (5 bases). This receptor was obtained from a human donor with melanoma. The material sequenced was tumor tissue (inferred from file names), taken from a patient given nivolumab and ipilimumab in sequence. This CDR3 reads CASSPGVNTGELFF. CDR3 nucleotides: TGTGCCAGCAGTCCCGGGGTCAACACCGGGGAGCTGTTTTTT.